This T cell receptor beta chain is from a study of blood T cell repertoires in COVID-19. The germline V gene encodes CDR1 MNHEY and CDR2 SMNVEV (reference sequence). Trimming took off 6 bases at V and 7 bases at J, with 10 bases between the two ends. This CDR3 comprises 12 residues. The method was immunoSEQ multiplex PCR; TCRdb's version includes in-frame clones alone and lacks a portion of them. The data contain some 120,000 clones, around nine tenths of them singletons. Sequenced material: peripheral blood. This chain joins TRBV27 and TRBJ1-5; no firm D call. The clonotype comes from a man aged 55-75 years with COVID-19, enrolled during active disease. The CDR3 DNA follows: TGTGCCAGCAGCAACAGTCGGCAGCCCCAGCATTTT. Translated: CASSNSRQPQHF.